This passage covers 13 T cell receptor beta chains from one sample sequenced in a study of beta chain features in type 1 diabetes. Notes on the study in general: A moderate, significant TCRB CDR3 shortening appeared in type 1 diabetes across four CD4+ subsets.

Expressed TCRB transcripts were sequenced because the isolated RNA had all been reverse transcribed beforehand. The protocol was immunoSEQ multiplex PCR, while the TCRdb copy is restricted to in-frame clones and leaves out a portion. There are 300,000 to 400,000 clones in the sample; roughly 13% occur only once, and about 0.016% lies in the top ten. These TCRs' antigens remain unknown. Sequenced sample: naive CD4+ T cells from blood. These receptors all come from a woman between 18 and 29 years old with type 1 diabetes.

The CDR3 protein is CASSEEGRGMNTEAFF. The CDR3 DNA follows: TGTGCCAGCAGTGAGGAGGGGAGGGGGATGAACACTGAAGCTTTCTTT. V gene TRBV25-1 combines with J gene TRBJ1-1; the D gene is possibly TRBD1 (6 bases). CDR1 MGHDK and CDR2 SYGVNS come from the germline V gene. Between the trimmed V and J ends, which lost 3 bases and 0 bases, there was a span of 14 bases. This CDR3 is 16 amino acids long.

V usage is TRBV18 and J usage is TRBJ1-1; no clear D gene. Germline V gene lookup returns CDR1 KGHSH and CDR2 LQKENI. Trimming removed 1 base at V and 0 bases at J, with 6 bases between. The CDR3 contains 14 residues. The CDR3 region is CASSPRQVNTEAFF. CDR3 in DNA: TGTGCCAGCTCACCACGGCAGGTGAACACTGAAGCTTTCTTT.

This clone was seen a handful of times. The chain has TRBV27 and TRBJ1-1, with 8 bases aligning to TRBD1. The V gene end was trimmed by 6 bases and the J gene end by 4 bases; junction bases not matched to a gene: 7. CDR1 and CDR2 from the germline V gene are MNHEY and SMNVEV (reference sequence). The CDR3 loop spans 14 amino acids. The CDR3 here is CASRRTGSGTEAFF. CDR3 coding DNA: TGTGCCAGCAGACGGACAGGGTCGGGCACTGAAGCTTTCTTT.

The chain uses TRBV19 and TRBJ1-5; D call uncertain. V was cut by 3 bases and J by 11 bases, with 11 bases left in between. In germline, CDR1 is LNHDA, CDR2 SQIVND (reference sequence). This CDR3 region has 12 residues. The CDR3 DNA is TGTGCCAGTAGTATTAGAGGGATGGCCCAGCATTTT. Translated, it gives CASSIRGMAQHF.

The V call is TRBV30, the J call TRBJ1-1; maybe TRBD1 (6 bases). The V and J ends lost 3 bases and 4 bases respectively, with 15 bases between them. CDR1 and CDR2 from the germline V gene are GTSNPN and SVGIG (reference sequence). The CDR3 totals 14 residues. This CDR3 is CAWRVKGGGTEAFF. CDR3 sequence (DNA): TGTGCCTGGAGGGTTAAAGGGGGTGGCACTGAAGCTTTCTTT.

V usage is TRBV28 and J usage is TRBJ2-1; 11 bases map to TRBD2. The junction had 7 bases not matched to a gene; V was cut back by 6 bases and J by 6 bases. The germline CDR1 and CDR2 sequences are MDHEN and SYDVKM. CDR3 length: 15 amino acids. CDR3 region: CASRVAGGPINEQFF. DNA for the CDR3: TGTGCCAGCAGAGTAGCGGGAGGGCCCATCAATGAGCAGTTCTTC.

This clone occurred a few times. The CDR3 sequence is CASRQGTYEQYF. DNA of the CDR3: TGCGCCAGCAGACAGGGAACCTACGAGCAGTACTTC. V usage is TRBV5-1 and J usage is TRBJ2-7; possible D gene TRBD1, 6 bases. Trimming stripped 5 bases from V and 2 bases from J, with 8 bases between. CDR1 SGHRS and CDR2 YFSETQ come from the germline V gene. CDR3 length: 12 amino acids.

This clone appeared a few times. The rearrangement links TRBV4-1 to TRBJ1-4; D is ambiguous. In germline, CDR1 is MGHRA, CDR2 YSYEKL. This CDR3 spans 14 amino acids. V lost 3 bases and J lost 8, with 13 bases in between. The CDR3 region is CASSQGVFGEKLFF. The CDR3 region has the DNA TGCGCCAGCAGCCAGGGCGTCTTTGGGGAAAAACTGTTTTTT.

CDR3 DNA: TGTGCTAGTGGGTCAGGGGGCCGTGGCTACACCTTC. It codes for CASGSGGRGYTF. The V call is TRBV12-5, the J call TRBJ1-2; 8 positions agree with TRBD1. The germline CDR1 and CDR2 sequences are LGHNT and FRNRAP. With 6 bases clipped from V and 7 bases from J, the junction kept 4 bases outside the gene matches. The CDR3 loop spans 12 amino acids.

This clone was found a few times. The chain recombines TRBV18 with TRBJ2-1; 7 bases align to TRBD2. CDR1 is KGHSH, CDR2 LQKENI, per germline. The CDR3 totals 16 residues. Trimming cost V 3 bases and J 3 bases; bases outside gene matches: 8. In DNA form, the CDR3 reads TGTGCCAGCTCACCGCGTCGGCTAGCGGTCTACAATGAGCAGTTCTTC. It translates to CASSPRRLAVYNEQFF.

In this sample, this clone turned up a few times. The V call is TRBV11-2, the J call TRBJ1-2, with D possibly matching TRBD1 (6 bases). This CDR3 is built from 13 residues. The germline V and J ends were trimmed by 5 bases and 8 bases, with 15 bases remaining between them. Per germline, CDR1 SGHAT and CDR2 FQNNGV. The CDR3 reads CASSPNRVGGYTF. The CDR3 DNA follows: TGTGCCAGCAGCCCAAACAGGGTGGGAGGCTACACCTTC.

The CDR3 DNA follows: TGTGCCAGCAGCTCCTTCGGGACAGGTCGGTTCGCAGATACGCAGTATTTT. The encoded protein is CASSSFGTGRFADTQYF. The rearrangement uses TRBV11-1 and TRBJ2-3; TRBD1 matches at 8 bases. Germline loops: CDR1 SGHAT, CDR2 FQDESV (reference sequence). CDR3 size: 17 residues. V lost 4 bases to trimming and J lost 4 bases; unmatched junction nucleotides: 13.

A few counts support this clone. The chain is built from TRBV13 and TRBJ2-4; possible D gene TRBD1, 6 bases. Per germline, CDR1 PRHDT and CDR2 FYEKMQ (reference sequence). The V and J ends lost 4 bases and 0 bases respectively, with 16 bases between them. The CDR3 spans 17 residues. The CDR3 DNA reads TGTGCCAGCAGCTCCTTCGGGCAGGGGTTAGCCAAAAACATTCAGTACTTC. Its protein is CASSSFGQGLAKNIQYF.